This TCR beta chain originates from a study of technical replicates of blood from a handful of donors. This clone was observed a single time. Trimming pared 3 bases from V and 7 bases from J, leaving 16 bases between. The CDR3 runs to 15 residues. The germline gives CDR1 KGHSH, CDR2 LQKENI. Sequencing used immunoSEQ multiplex PCR; TCRdb keeps in-frame clones, though not all of them. The sample consists of around 71,000 clones, roughly 92% of them appearing once. The sequencing sample was made of T cells isolated from PBMCs. The V call is TRBV18, the J call TRBJ1-3; TRBD1 might be the D (6 bases). This TCR was sampled from a human donor in good health. The CDR3 here is CASSPYSDRGNTIYF. The CDR3 nucleotides read TGTGCCAGCTCACCTTACTCGGACAGAGGGAACACCATATATTTT.